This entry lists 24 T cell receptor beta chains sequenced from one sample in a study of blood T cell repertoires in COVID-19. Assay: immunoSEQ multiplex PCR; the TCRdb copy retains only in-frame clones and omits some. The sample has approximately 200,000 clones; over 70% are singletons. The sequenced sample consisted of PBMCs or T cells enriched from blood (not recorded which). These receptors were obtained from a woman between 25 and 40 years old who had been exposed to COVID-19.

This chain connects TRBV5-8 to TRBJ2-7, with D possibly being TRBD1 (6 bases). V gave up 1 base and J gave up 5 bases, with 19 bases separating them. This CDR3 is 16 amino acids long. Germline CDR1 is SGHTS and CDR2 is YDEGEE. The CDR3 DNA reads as TGTGCCAGCAGCTTGTTAGTAAGGACGGCAGGGGACGAGCAGTACTTC. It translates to CASSLLVRTAGDEQYF.

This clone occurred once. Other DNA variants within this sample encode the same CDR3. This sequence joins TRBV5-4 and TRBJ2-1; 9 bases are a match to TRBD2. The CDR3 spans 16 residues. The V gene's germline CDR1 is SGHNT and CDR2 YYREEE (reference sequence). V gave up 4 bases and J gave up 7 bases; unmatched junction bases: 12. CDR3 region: CASSLAGREGRNEQFF. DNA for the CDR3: TGTGCCAGCAGCCTGGCTGGGCGGGAGGGGCGGAATGAGCAGTTCTTC.

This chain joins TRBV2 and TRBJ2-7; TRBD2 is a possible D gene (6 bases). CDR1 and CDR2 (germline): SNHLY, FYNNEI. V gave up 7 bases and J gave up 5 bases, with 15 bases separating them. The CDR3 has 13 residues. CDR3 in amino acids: CASNPGVGDEQYF. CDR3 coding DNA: TGTGCCAGCAATCCGGGGGTGGGCGACGAGCAGTACTTC.

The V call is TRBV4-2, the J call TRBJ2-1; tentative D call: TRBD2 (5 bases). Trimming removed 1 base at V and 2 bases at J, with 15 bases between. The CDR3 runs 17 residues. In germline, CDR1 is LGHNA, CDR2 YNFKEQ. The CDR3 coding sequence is TGTGCCAGCAGCCAAGGGTCAGCGGTCGGCACCTACAATGAGCAGTTCTTC. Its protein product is CASSQGSAVGTYNEQFF.

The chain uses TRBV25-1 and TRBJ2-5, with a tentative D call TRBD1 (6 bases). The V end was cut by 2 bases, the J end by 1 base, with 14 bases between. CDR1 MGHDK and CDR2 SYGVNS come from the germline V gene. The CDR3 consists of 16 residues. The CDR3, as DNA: TGTGCCAGCAGTGAAACGGGAAGGGGGTCCCAAGAGACCCAGTACTTC. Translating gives CASSETGRGSQETQYF.

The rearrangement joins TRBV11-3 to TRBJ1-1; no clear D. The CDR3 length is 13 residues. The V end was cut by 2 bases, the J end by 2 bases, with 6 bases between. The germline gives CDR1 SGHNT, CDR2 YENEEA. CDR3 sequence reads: CASSLSGNTEAFF. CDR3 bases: TGTGCCAGCAGCTTATCGGGAAACACTGAAGCTTTCTTT.

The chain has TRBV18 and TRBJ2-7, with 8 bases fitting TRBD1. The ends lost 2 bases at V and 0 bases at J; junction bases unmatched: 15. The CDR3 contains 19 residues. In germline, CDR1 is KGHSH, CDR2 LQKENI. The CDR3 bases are TGTGCCAGCTCACCAGAGCCGGGACAGGTTGTCGCAAGCTCCTACGAGCAGTACTTC. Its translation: CASSPEPGQVVASSYEQYF.

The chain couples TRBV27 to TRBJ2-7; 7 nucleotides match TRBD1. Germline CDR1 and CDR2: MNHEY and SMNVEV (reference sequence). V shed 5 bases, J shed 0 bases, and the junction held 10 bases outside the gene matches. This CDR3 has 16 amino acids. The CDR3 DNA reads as TGTGCCAGCAGTCAAGCGACAGGGCTTAGCTCCTACGAGCAGTACTTC. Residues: CASSQATGLSSYEQYF.

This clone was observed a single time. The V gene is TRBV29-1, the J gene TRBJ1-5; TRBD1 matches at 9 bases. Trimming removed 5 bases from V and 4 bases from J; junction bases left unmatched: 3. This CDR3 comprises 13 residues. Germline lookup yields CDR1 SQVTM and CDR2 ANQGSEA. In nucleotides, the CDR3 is TGCAGCGTTCAACAGGGGGCGAATCAGCCCCAGCATTTT. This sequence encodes CSVQQGANQPQHF.

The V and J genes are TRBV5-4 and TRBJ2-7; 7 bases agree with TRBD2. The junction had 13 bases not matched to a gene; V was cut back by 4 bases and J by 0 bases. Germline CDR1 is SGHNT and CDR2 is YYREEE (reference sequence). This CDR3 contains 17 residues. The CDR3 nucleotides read TGTGCCAGCAGCCGACTGGTTGCGGGAGTGTACTCCTACGAGCAGTACTTC. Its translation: CASSRLVAGVYSYEQYF.

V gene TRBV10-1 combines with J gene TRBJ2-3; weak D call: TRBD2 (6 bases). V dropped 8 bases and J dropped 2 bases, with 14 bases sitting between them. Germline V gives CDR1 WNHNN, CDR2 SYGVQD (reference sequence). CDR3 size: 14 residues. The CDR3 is CASSSAGNTDTQYF. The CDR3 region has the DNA TGCGCCAGCTCCTCGGCGGGAAACACAGATACGCAGTATTTT.

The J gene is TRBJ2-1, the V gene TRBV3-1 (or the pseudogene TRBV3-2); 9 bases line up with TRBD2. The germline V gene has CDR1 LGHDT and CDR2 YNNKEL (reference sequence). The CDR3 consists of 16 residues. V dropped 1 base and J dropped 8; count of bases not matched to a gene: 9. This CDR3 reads CASSQVAGGVRDEQFF. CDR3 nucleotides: TGTGCCAGCAGCCAAGTGGCGGGAGGGGTTCGGGATGAGCAGTTCTTC.

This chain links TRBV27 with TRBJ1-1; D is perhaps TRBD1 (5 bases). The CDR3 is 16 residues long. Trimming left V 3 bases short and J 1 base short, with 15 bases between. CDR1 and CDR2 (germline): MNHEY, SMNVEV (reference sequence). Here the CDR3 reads CASSFLVGAANTEAFF. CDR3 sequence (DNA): TGTGCCAGCAGTTTCCTGGTTGGGGCAGCGAACACTGAAGCTTTCTTT.

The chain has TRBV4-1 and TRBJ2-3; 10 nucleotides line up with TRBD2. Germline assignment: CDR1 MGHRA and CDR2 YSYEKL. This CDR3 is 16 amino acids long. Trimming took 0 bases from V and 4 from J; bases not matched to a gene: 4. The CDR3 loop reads CASSQEKAGGPDTQYF. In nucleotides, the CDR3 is TGCGCCAGCAGCCAAGAAAAAGCGGGAGGGCCAGATACGCAGTATTTT.

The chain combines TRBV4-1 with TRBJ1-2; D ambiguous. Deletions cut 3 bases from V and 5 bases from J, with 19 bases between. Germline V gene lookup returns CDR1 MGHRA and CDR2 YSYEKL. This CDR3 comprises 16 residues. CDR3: CASSHSQRLNLYGYTF. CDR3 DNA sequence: TGCGCCAGCAGCCATTCTCAGAGACTTAACCTGTATGGCTACACCTTC.

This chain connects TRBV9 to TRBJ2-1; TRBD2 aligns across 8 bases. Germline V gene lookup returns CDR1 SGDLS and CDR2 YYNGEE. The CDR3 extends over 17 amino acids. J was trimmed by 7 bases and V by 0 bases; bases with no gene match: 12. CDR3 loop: CASSVDLSGRAGNEQFF. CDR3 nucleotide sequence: TGTGCCAGCAGCGTAGATCTATCCGGGAGGGCGGGGAATGAGCAGTTCTTC.

As DNA, the CDR3 is TGTGCCAGCAGCTCCGGACTAGCGGGAGGGCTCTACAATGAGCAGTTCTTC. This codes for CASSSGLAGGLYNEQFF. This chain uses TRBV5-4 with TRBJ2-1; 15 bases align to TRBD2. From germline, CDR1 is SGHNT and CDR2 YYREEE (reference sequence). V shed 3 bases and J 3 bases; nucleotides not matched to a gene: 4. The CDR3 totals 17 residues.

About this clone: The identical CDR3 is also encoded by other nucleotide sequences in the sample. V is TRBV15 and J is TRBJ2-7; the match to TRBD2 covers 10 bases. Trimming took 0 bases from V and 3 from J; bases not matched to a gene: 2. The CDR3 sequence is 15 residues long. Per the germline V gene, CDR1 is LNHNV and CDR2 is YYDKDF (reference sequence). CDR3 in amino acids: CATSREASGSYEQYF. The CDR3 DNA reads TGTGCCACCAGCAGAGAGGCTAGCGGGAGCTACGAGCAGTACTTC.

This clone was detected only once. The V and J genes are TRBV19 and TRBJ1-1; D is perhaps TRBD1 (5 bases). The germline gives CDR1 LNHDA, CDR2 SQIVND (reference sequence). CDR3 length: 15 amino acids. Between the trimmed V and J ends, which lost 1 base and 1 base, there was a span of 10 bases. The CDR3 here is CASSIGGHTNTEAFF. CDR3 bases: TGTGCCAGTAGTATAGGAGGACATACGAACACTGAAGCTTTCTTT.

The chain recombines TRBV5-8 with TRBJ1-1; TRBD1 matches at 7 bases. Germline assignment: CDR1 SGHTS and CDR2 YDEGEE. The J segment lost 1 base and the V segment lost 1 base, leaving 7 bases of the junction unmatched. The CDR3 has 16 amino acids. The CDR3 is CASSLTGDGQNTEAFF. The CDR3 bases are TGTGCCAGCAGCTTGACAGGGGACGGTCAGAACACTGAAGCTTTCTTT. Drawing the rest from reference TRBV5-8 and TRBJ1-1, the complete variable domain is EAGVTQSPTHLIKTRGQQATLRCSPISGHTSVYWYQQALGLGLQFLLWYDEGEERNRGNFPPRFSGRQFPNYSSELNVNALELEDSALYLCASSLTGDGQNTEAFFGQGTRLTVV.

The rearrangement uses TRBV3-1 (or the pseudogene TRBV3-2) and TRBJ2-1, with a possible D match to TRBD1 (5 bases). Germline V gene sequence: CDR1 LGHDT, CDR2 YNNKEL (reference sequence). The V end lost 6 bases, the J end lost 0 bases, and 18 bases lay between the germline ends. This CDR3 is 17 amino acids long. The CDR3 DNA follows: TGTGCCAGCAGAGGGTGGGGCACGGCCTCCTCCTACAATGAGCAGTTCTTC. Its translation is CASRGWGTASSYNEQFF.

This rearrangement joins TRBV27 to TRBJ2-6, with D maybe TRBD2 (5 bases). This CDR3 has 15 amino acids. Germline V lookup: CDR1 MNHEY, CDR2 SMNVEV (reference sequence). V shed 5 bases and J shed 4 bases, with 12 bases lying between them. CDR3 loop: CASSGRRAGANVLTF. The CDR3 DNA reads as TGTGCCAGCAGTGGGAGAAGGGCCGGGGCCAACGTCCTGACTTTC.

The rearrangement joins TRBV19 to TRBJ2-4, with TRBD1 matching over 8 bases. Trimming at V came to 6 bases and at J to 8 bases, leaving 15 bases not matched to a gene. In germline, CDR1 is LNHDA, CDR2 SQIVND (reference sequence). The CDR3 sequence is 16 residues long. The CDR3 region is CASRLDGTGFEHIQYF. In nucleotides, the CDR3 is TGTGCCAGTAGGCTGGATGGGACAGGATTTGAACACATTCAGTACTTC.

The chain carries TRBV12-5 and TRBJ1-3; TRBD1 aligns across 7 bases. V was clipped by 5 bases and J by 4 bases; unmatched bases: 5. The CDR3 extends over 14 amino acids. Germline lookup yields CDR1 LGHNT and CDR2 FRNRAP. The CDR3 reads CASGKGQEGNTIYF. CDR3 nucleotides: TGTGCTAGTGGTAAAGGACAGGAGGGAAACACCATATATTTT.